The clone carrying this T cell receptor beta chain was seen a few times. What it binds is unknown. The genomic DNA of each subset was split evenly across several immunoSEQ plates. Authors' methods: ImmunoSEQ output held junction-only sequences without quality scores, so filtering differed. Clones were read by immunoSEQ multiplex PCR, and TCRdb kept only the in-frame ones, dropping some. V, J and clone size are taken as reported in that table, and D and trimming were inferred from the DNA itself. The sample holds about half a million clones, 81% seen once. Around 90 million PBMCs served as the genomic DNA source for unsorted samples. Germline CDR1 SGHTA, CDR2 FQGNSA. The CDR3 consists of 15 residues. V lost 2 bases and J lost 7, with 15 bases in between. This record comes from a study of shared clonotypes between healthy human individuals. The study, taken as a whole, reports: Represented diversity (both genetic and exposure-history) was limited by the small number of donors.

This sequence originates from a middle-aged woman in good health. Some clones in this sample may be carry-over from other donors' samples. The chain carries TRBV7-2 and TRBJ2-1; tentatively, D is TRBD2 (6 bases). Sequencing was performed on PBMCs. The CDR3 nucleotides are TGTGCCAGCAGCTTAAGGGACTTTGGACGGAATGAGCAGTTCTTC. Protein: CASSLRDFGRNEQFF. Drawing the rest from reference TRBV7-2 and TRBJ2-1, the complete variable domain is GAGVSQSPSNKVTEKGKDVELRCDPISGHTALYWYRQSLGQGLEFLIYFQGNSAPDKSGLPSDRFSAERTGGSVSTLTIQRTQQEDSAVYLCASSLRDFGRNEQFFGPGTRLTVL.